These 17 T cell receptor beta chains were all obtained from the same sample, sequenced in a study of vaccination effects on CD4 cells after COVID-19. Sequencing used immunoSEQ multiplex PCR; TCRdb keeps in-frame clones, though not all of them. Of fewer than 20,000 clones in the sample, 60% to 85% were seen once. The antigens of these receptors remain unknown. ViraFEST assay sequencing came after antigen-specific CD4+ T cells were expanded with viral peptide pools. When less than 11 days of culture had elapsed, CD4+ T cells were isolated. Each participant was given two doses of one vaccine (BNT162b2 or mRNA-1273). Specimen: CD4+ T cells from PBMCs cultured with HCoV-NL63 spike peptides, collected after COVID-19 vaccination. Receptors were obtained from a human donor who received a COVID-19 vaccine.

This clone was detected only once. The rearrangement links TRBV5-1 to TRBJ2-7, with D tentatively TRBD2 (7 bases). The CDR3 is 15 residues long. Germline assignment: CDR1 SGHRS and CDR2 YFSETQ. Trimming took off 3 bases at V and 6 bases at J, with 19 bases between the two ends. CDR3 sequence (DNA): TGCGCCAGCAGCTCGGTGCCCGCGGGGGCGGGCGAGCAGTACTTC. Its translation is CASSSVPAGAGEQYF.

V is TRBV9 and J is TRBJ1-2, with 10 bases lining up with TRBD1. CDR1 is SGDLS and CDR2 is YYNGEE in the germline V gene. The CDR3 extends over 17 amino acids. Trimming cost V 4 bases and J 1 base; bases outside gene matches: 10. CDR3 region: CASSPRTGGGLNYGYTF. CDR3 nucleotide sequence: TGTGCCAGCAGCCCCCGGACAGGGGGAGGACTTAACTATGGCTACACCTTC.

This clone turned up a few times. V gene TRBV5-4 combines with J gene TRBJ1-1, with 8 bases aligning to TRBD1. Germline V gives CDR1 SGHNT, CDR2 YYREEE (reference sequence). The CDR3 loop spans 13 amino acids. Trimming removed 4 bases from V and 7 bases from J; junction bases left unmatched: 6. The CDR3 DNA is TGTGCCAGCAGCGTCGGGACAGGTGTTGAAGCTTTCTTT. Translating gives CASSVGTGVEAFF.

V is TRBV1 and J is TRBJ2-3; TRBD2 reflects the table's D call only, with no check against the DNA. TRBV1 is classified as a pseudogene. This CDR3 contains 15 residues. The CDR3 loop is CTSSQERECLDTQYF. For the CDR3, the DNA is TGCACCAGCAGCCAGGAGCGGGAGTGTCTAGATACGCAGTATTTT.

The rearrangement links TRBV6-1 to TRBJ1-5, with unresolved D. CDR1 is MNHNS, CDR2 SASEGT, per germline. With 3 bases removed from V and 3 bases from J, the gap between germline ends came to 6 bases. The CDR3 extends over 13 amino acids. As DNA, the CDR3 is TGTGCCAGCAGTGACGGGCTCAATCAGCCCCAGCATTTT. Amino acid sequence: CASSDGLNQPQHF.

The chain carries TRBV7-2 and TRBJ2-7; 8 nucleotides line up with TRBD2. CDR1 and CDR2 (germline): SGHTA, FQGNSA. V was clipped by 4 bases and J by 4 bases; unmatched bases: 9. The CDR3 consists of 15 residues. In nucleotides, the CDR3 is TGTGCCAGCAGCTATCCCCGGGGGGGAGGGTACGAGCAGTACTTC. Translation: CASSYPRGGGYEQYF.

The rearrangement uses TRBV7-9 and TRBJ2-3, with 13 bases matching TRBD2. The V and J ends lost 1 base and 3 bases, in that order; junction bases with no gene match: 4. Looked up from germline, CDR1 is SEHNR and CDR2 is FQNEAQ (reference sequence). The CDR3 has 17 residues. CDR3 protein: CASSLGLAGGYTDTQYF. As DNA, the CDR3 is TGTGCCAGCAGCTTAGGACTAGCGGGGGGTTATACAGATACGCAGTATTTT.

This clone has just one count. The CDR3 sequence: CASSAFNLLALNTGELFF. The CDR3 DNA reads as TGTGCCAGCAGCGCATTCAATTTGCTAGCGTTGAACACCGGGGAGCTGTTTTTT. This chain uses TRBV9 with TRBJ2-2, with a weak D call TRBD2 (6 bases). CDR3 length: 18 residues. Trimming took off 3 bases at V and 1 base at J, with 19 bases between the two ends. Looked up from germline, CDR1 is SGDLS and CDR2 is YYNGEE.

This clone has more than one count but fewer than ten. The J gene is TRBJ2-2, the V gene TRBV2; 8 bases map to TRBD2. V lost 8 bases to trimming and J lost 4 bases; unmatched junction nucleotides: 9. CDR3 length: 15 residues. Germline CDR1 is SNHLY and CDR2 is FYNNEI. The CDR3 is CASAPGGTRTGELFF. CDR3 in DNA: TGTGCCAGCGCCCCGGGGGGGACACGCACCGGGGAGCTGTTTTTT. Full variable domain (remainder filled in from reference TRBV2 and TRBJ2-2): EPEVTQTPSHQVTQMGQEVILRCVPISNHLYFYWYRQILGQKVEFLVSFYNNEISEKSEIFDDQFSVERPDGSNFTLKIRSTKLEDSAMYFCASAPGGTRTGELFFGEGSRLTVL.

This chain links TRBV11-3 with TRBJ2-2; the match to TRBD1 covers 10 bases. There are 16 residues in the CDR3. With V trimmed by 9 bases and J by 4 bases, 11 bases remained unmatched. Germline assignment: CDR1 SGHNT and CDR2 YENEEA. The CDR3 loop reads CASALGTGASTGELFF. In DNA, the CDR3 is TGTGCCAGTGCTCTCGGGACAGGGGCGTCCACCGGGGAGCTGTTTTTT.

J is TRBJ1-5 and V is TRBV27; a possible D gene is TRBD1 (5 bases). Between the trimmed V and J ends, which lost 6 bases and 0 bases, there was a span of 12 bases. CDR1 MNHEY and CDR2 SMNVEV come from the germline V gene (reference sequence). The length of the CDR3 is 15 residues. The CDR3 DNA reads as TGTGCCAGCAGCAAGGCAGGGATTAGCAATCAGCCCCAGCATTTT. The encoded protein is CASSKAGISNQPQHF.

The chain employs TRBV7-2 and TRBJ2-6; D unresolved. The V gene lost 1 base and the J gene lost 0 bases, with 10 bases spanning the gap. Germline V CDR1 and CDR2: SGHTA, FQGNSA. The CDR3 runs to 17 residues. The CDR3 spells CASSLVVAFSGANVLTF. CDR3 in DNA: TGTGCCAGCAGCTTAGTAGTTGCCTTCTCTGGGGCCAACGTCCTGACTTTC.

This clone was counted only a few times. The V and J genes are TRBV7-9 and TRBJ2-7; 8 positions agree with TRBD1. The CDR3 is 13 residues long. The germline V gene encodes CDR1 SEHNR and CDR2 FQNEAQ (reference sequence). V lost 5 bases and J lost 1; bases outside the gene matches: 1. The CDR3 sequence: CASSRDRSYEQYF. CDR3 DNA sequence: TGTGCCAGCAGCCGGGACAGGTCCTACGAGCAGTACTTC.

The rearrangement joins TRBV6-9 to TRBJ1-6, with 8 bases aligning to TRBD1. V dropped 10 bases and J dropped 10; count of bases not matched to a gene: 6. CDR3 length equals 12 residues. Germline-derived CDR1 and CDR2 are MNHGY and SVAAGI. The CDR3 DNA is TGTGCCACCCAGGGGGCTAGCTCACCCCTCCACTTT. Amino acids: CATQGASSPLHF.

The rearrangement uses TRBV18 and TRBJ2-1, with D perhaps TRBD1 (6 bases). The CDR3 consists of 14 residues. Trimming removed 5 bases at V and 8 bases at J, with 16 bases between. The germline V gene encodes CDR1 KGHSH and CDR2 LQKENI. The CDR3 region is CASSTKQGVHEQFF. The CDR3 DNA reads TGTGCCAGCTCAACCAAACAGGGAGTGCATGAGCAGTTCTTC. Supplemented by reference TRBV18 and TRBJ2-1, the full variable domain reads NAGVMQNPRHLVRRRGQEARLRCSPMKGHSHVYWYRQLPEEGLKFMVYLQKENIIDESGMPKERFSAEFPKEGPSILRIQQVVRGDSAAYFCASSTKQGVHEQFFGPGTRLTVL.

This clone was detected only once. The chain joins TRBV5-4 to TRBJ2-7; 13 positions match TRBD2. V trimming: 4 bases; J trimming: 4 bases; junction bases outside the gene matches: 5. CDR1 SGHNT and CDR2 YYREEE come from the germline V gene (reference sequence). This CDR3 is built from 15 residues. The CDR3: CASSRTSGRGYEQYF. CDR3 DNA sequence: TGTGCCAGCAGCCGGACTAGCGGGAGAGGATACGAGCAGTACTTC.

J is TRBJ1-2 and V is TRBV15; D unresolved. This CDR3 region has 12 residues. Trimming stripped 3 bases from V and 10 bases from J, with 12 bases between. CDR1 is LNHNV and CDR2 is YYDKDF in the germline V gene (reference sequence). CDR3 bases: TGTGCCACCAGCAGTCTGAGGGCGAACTACACCTTC. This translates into CATSSLRANYTF.